Listed here is a single T cell receptor beta chain. Clones were sequenced by immunoSEQ multiplex PCR, and TCRdb holds only the in-frame ones, with some missing. The data show around 390,000 clones, around nine tenths seen once. The CDR3 length is 15 residues. Germline loops: CDR1 LGHNA, CDR2 YSLEER. With 1 base removed from V and 6 bases from J, the gap between germline ends came to 15 bases. These data are taken from a study of blood T cell repertoires in COVID-19. This chain uses TRBV4-3 with TRBJ1-2; D gene ambiguous. The TCR comes from a woman aged 45-60 years who had recovered from COVID-19. The sequenced sample consisted of PBMCs or T cells enriched from blood (not recorded which). The CDR3 protein is CASSQASTAGNGYTF. In nucleotides, the CDR3 is TGCGCCAGCAGCCAAGCCTCTACCGCGGGGAATGGCTACACCTTC.